The present T cell receptor beta chain was sequenced within a study of T-cell reconstitution after alpha-beta-depleted transplantation in children. Germline CDR1 reads SGHRS; CDR2 reads YFSETQ. This CDR3 has 15 amino acids. The V end lost 1 base, the J end lost 2 bases, and 13 bases lay between the germline ends. Preparation of the TCRbeta library was carried out with unique molecular identifiers. In TCRdb, the PCR reads were re-called with MiXCR into one record per CDR3 protein. Of 90,000 to 120,000 distinct CDR3 sequences detected, approximately 6.9% appear once; the ten largest clones hold approximately 23%. Ten or more counts support this clonotype.

This chain uses TRBV5-1 with TRBJ2-7; D gene uncertain. The receptor comes from a male patient under 10 years old who had a stem cell transplant for acute lymphoblastic leukemia, so the T cells may come from the graft donor. Sequencing used PBMCs, mostly from graft donor cells, obtained 360 days after TCRalphabeta/CD19-depleted stem cell transplant. CDR3 bases: TGCGCCAGCAGCTTGTCGGTTGGAGCTCCCTACGAGCAGTACTTC. Protein: CASSLSVGAPYEQYF. The full variable domain, its missing parts supplied by reference TRBV5-1 and TRBJ2-7, is KAGVTQTPRYLIKTRGQQVTLSCSPISGHRSVSWYQQTPGQGLQFLFEYFSETQRNKGNFPGRFSGRQFSNSRSEMNVSTLELGDSALYLCASSLSVGAPYEQYFGPGTRLTVT.